This T cell receptor (beta chain) was documented in a study of response to subunit inactivated influenza vaccine. V lost 4 bases to trimming and J lost 4 bases, with 14 bases between them. There are 15 residues in the CDR3. Germline CDR1 is SGHRS and CDR2 is YFSETQ. On this clonotype: Its antigen is still unknown.

One entry per CDR3 protein results from TCRdb running MiXCR on the RT-PCR reads. Of about 500,000 distinct CDR3 sequences listed, 15% to 20% are singletons. Whole-study findings and limits: Authors suggested each seasonal influenza vaccination recruits few new T cells.

The V gene is TRBV5-1, the J gene TRBJ1-4; D unresolved. This receptor was taken from a man aged 50 to 69 who received an inactivated influenza vaccine. The sequenced sample was CD4+ T cells sorted from PBMCs, obtained roughly 24 months after vaccination. The CDR3 sequence: CASSEGGGINEKLFF. The CDR3 coding sequence is TGCGCCAGCAGCGAGGGTGGAGGAATTAATGAAAAACTGTTTTTT.